These 23 T cell receptor beta chains share one sample of origin, sequenced in a study of blood T cell repertoires in COVID-19. Sequencing was performed with immunoSEQ multiplex PCR; in TCRdb, only in-frame clones are kept and a portion is missing. The table includes more than 300,000 clones, around 87% detected once. The sample consisted of PBMCs or T cells enriched from blood (not recorded which). Receptors were obtained from a man aged 35-49 years in a cohort exposed to, infected with or recovered from COVID-19 (not recorded which).

The chain links TRBV5-4 to TRBJ2-7; D perhaps matches TRBD1 (6 bases). The germline V and J ends were trimmed by 5 bases and 2 bases, with 14 bases remaining between them. CDR3 length: 14 amino acids. Per germline, CDR1 SGHNT and CDR2 YYREEE (reference sequence). CDR3 in amino acids: CASRERDTTYEQYF. The CDR3, as DNA: TGTGCCAGCAGAGAAAGGGACACCACCTACGAGCAGTACTTC.

This chain joins TRBV29-1 and TRBJ1-1; D unresolved. The CDR3 has 14 amino acids. V was cut by 5 bases and J by 6 bases, with 19 bases left in between. CDR1 SQVTM and CDR2 ANQGSEA come from the germline V gene. DNA for the CDR3: TGCAGCGTTATCCTTTTGGGGAGGGTTCCTGAAGCTTTCTTT. Residues: CSVILLGRVPEAFF.

This clone has only a few counts. The J gene is TRBJ2-3, the V gene TRBV28; TRBD1 is a possible D gene (5 bases). Germline-derived CDR1 and CDR2 are MDHEN and SYDVKM. The CDR3 contains 12 residues. V was shortened by 3 bases and J by 7 bases, with 8 bases between the two germline ends. The DNA for the CDR3 is TGTGCCAGCAGTTTGACAGTTAATACGCAGTATTTT. Its translation is CASSLTVNTQYF.

The chain recombines TRBV10-1 with TRBJ2-2, with a possible D match to TRBD1 (5 bases). CDR3 length equals 13 residues. The germline V gene encodes CDR1 WNHNN and CDR2 SYGVQD (reference sequence). Trimming left V 2 bases short and J 7 bases short, with 8 bases between. CDR3 nucleotides: TGCGCCAGCAGTGAGAGGGGCGACGGGGAGCTGTTTTTT. Encoded protein: CASSERGDGELFF.

CDR3 protein: CSVEWLGTNTDTQYF. The CDR3 DNA follows: TGCAGCGTTGAGTGGCTTGGGACAAACACAGATACGCAGTATTTT. The chain combines TRBV29-1 with TRBJ2-3, with a weak D call TRBD1 (6 bases). The CDR3 contains 15 residues. CDR1 and CDR2 from the germline V gene are SQVTM and ANQGSEA. Trimming took off 3 bases at V and 2 bases at J, with 15 bases between the two ends.

This clone was recorded only once. The chain links TRBV11-2 to TRBJ2-1; 15 nucleotides agree with TRBD2. This CDR3 has 18 residues. CDR1 and CDR2 from the germline V gene are SGHAT and FQNNGV. V shed 2 bases, J shed 12 bases, and the junction held 14 bases outside the gene matches. CDR3 in amino acids: CASSLIFRGTSGRRGQFF. The CDR3 DNA follows: TGTGCCAGCAGCTTAATCTTCCGGGGGACTAGCGGGAGGCGAGGGCAGTTCTTC.

This chain connects TRBV19 to TRBJ2-3, with 13 bases identical to TRBD2. CDR1 and CDR2 (germline): LNHDA, SQIVND (reference sequence). J was trimmed by 0 bases and V by 5 bases; bases with no gene match: 14. The CDR3 extends over 20 amino acids. The DNA of the CDR3 is TGTGCCAGTAGTGCCCGGACTAGCGGGAGTGCTCAACGAAGCACAGATACGCAGTATTTT. Its translation is CASSARTSGSAQRSTDTQYF.

This clone was detected only once. This chain uses TRBV20-1 with TRBJ2-1, with D perhaps TRBD2 (5 bases). Germline CDR1 DFQATT, CDR2 SNEGSKA (reference sequence). The CDR3 totals 11 residues. CDR3 in DNA: TGCAGACCAAAACTCGGGGATGAGCAGTTCTTC. This codes for CRPKLGDEQFF.

This clone was recorded only once. The chain carries TRBV14 and TRBJ2-1; D is unresolved. The V end was cut by 10 bases, the J end by 7 bases, with 14 bases between. The CDR3 totals 12 residues. Germline V lookup: CDR1 SGHDN, CDR2 FVKESK. CDR3 sequence: CATSVFPNEQFF. CDR3 nucleotides: TGTGCCACCTCGGTATTTCCAAATGAGCAGTTCTTC.

This rearrangement joins TRBV18 to TRBJ2-5; 7 bases fit TRBD1. Germline assignment: CDR1 KGHSH and CDR2 LQKENI. The length of the CDR3 is 16 residues. J was trimmed by 3 bases and V by 3 bases; bases with no gene match: 10. In DNA, the CDR3 is TGTGCCAGCTCACCCCCTAGGGGGCAGATCAAAGAGACCCAGTACTTC. It is translated as CASSPPRGQIKETQYF.

V gene TRBV10-1 combines with J gene TRBJ2-2; D may be TRBD2 (6 bases). V was trimmed by 4 bases and J by 8 bases, leaving 11 bases between them. CDR1 and CDR2 from the germline V gene are WNHNN and SYGVQD (reference sequence). This CDR3 is built from 13 residues. The CDR3 reads CASSAGLLGELFF. CDR3 DNA: TGCGCCAGCAGTGCGGGACTTCTTGGGGAGCTGTTTTTT.

This sequence joins TRBV18 and TRBJ2-7, with TRBD1 identical over 11 bases. CDR1 KGHSH and CDR2 LQKENI come from the germline V gene. This CDR3 region has 19 residues. Trimming cost V 3 bases and J 3 bases; bases outside gene matches: 16. For the CDR3, the DNA is TGTGCCAGCTCACCCTCCGGACAGGGGGCAGGAGGGATAAACTACGAGCAGTACTTC. It is translated as CASSPSGQGAGGINYEQYF.

The V and J genes are TRBV5-1 and TRBJ2-1; the match to TRBD2 covers 9 bases. Germline V gene lookup returns CDR1 SGHRS and CDR2 YFSETQ. The CDR3 consists of 16 residues. Losses at the gene ends were 4 bases for V and 10 bases for J; bases not matched to a gene: 15. CDR3 sequence reads: CASSISGVAGGLEQFF. CDR3 coding DNA: TGCGCCAGCAGCATATCAGGGGTGGCGGGAGGGCTCGAGCAGTTCTTC.

V usage is TRBV5-1 and J usage is TRBJ2-7; 7 nucleotides match TRBD1. Germline CDR1 and CDR2: SGHRS and YFSETQ. Unmatched junction bases numbered 11, after V lost 2 bases and J lost 0 bases. This CDR3 has 17 amino acids. CDR3 protein: CASSLIPTGSFSYEQYF. For the CDR3, the DNA is TGCGCCAGCAGCTTAATACCGACAGGGTCCTTCTCCTACGAGCAGTACTTC.

The chain recombines TRBV7-2 with TRBJ1-2; 8 bases map to TRBD1. The CDR3 spans 14 residues. Losses at the gene ends were 1 base for V and 3 bases for J; bases not matched to a gene: 1. CDR1 SGHTA and CDR2 FQGNSA come from the germline V gene. The CDR3 loop is CASSLGTGYYGYTF. The CDR3 DNA reads TGTGCCAGCAGCTTAGGGACAGGGTACTATGGCTACACCTTC.

The chain is built from TRBV2 and TRBJ2-7, with 10 bases fitting TRBD1. The V gene end was trimmed by 4 bases and the J gene end by 6 bases; junction bases not matched to a gene: 6. CDR1 is SNHLY, CDR2 FYNNEI, per germline. CDR3 size: 14 residues. The CDR3 coding sequence is TGTGCCAGCAGTGGGACAGGGGGATGGAGCGAGCAGTACTTC. It is translated as CASSGTGGWSEQYF.

This clone occurred a few times. The chain employs TRBV4-1 and TRBJ2-6; the match to TRBD1 covers 9 bases. Trimming took 0 bases from V and 1 from J; bases not matched to a gene: 7. Germline lookup yields CDR1 MGHRA and CDR2 YSYEKL. CDR3 size: 19 residues. CDR3: CASSQDTGTGRSGANVLTF. As DNA, the CDR3 is TGCGCCAGCAGCCAAGATACCGGGACAGGGAGATCTGGGGCCAACGTCCTGACTTTC.

V and J are TRBV5-5 and TRBJ2-2, with D possibly being TRBD2 (6 bases). Germline V gives CDR1 SGHKS, CDR2 YYEKEE (reference sequence). The CDR3 contains 14 residues. Trimming removed 5 bases from V and 7 bases from J, with 15 bases in between. In DNA form, the CDR3 reads TGTGCCAGCAGTTCGGGACTTGGCGGCGGGGAGCTGTTTTTT. Translating it yields CASSSGLGGGELFF.

A few counts support this clone. This rearrangement joins TRBV4-2 to TRBJ2-3, with 13 bases aligning to TRBD2. The trim removed 1 base at V and 4 bases at J, leaving 2 bases unmatched. This CDR3 spans 16 amino acids. The V gene's germline CDR1 is LGHNA and CDR2 YNFKEQ. The CDR3: CASSQGTSGSPDTQYF. As DNA, the CDR3 is TGTGCCAGCAGCCAAGGGACTAGCGGGAGCCCAGATACGCAGTATTTT.

On this clone itself: Other DNA sequences in this specimen translate into the identical CDR3. The chain couples TRBV9 to TRBJ2-7; D is undetermined. CDR1 is SGDLS, CDR2 YYNGEE, per germline. Trimming took 0 bases from V and 0 from J, leaving 10 bases between them. The CDR3 has 15 residues. CDR3 sequence (DNA): TGTGCCAGCAGCGTAGGACTCGTAAGCTCCTACGAGCAGTACTTC. Its translation: CASSVGLVSSYEQYF.

J is TRBJ2-1 and V is TRBV7-9; D is perhaps TRBD1 (6 bases). Germline values: CDR1 SEHNR, CDR2 FQNEAQ (reference sequence). The CDR3 sequence is 15 residues long. The V end was cut by 2 bases, the J end by 7 bases, with 15 bases between. The CDR3 region is CASSLNRVGPNEQFF. In nucleotides, the CDR3 is TGTGCCAGCAGCTTAAACAGGGTGGGGCCAAATGAGCAGTTCTTC. Full variable domain (missing parts from reference TRBV7-9 and TRBJ2-1): DTGVSQNPRHKITKRGQNVTFRCDPISEHNRLYWYRQTLGQGPEFLTYFQNEAQLEKSRLLSDRFSAERPKGSFSTLEIQRTEQGDSAMYLCASSLNRVGPNEQFFGPGTRLTVL.

This clone was detected only a few times. This sample includes further DNA sequences coding for the same CDR3. The chain links TRBV18 to TRBJ2-7; no definite D call. The CDR3 extends over 14 amino acids. V was pared by 0 bases and J by 3 bases, with 9 bases between. Germline-derived CDR1 and CDR2 are KGHSH and LQKENI. The CDR3 coding sequence is TGTGCCAGCTCACCACCTGGCCAGTACTACGAGCAGTACTTC. It encodes CASSPPGQYYEQYF.

The J gene is TRBJ1-4, the V gene TRBV19; D may be TRBD1 (5 bases). This CDR3 spans 15 amino acids. The V end lost 5 bases, the J end lost 4 bases, and 14 bases lay between the germline ends. Germline CDR1 is LNHDA and CDR2 is SQIVND (reference sequence). Here the CDR3 DNA reads TGTGCCAGTAGTGTTGGGACGGGAGTTAATGAAAAACTGTTTTTT. Protein product: CASSVGTGVNEKLFF.